This T cell receptor beta chain was observed in a study of T cells in Graves' hyperthyroidism and ophthalmopathy. Overall study findings and caveats: Most thyroid clonotypes expanded above 0.001 were also detected in blood. The model anticipated ophthalmopathy a median about 6.5 months pre-onset.

The definition of stable Graves' hyperthyroidism was no ophthalmopathy progression within 18 months. Lactation, pregnancy, other autoimmune disease or uncontrolled infection led to exclusion of patients. CDR1 is MNHEY and CDR2 is SVGAGI in the germline V gene. V was cut by 0 bases and J by 1 base, with 9 bases left in between. CDR3 size: 15 residues. RNA transcripts provided the source from which TCR beta CDR3 regions were amplified. A first-round RT-PCR of the TCR CDR3 used the HTBI primer set. Each CDR3 protein gets one entry after TCRdb re-called the multiplex PCR reads with MiXCR. The table lists roughly 380,000 distinct CDR3 sequences, about an eighth of them singletons. In this sample, this clonotype turned up many times. Its antigen is undetermined.

Sequenced sample: blood. This TCR came from a woman aged 18-29 years with Graves' hyperthyroidism. The chain uses TRBV6-5 and TRBJ2-5; the D is unclear. As DNA, the CDR3 is TGTGCCAGCAGTTACTCGAAAACAGCCCAAGAGACCCAGTACTTC. It is translated as CASSYSKTAQETQYF.